This T cell receptor beta chain is from a study of CD8 T cells in Susac syndrome. An input of 0.5 to 1 ug of RNA was subjected to reverse transcription using random hexamers. TCRdb processed the immunoSEQ multiplex PCR reads anew with MiXCR; each CDR3 protein has one entry. Among 50,000 to 55,000 distinct CDR3 sequences, about 95% were seen once, and the ten largest hold less than 0.9%. V lost 1 base, J lost 6 bases, and 13 bases lay in between. The CDR3 is made up of 15 amino acids. Germline CDR1 and CDR2: LGHNA and YSLEER. The origin of this receptor is a human donor with Susac syndrome. The V and J genes are TRBV4-3 and TRBJ2-1, with D possibly being TRBD1 (6 bases). Sequencing used CD8+ T cells from PBMCs. As DNA, the CDR3 is TGCGCCAGCAGCCAAGTACGGGACACTCTCAATGAGCAGTTCTTC. It specifies CASSQVRDTLNEQFF.